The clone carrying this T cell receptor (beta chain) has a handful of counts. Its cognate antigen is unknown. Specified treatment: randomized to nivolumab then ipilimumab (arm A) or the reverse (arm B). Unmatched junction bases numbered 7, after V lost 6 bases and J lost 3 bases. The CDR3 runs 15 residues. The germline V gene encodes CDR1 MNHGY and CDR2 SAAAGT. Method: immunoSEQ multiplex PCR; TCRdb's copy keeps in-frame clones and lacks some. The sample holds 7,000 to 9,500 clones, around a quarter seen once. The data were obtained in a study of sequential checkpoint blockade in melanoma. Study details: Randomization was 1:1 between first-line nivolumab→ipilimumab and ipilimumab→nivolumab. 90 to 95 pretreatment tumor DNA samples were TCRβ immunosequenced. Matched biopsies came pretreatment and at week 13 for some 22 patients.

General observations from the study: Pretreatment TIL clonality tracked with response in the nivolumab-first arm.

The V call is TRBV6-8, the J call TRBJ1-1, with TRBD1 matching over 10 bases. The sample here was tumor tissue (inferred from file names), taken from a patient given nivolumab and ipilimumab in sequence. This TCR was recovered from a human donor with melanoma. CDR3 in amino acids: CASSSGTGAYTEAFF. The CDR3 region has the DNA TGTGCCAGCAGCTCCGGGACAGGGGCGTACACTGAAGCTTTCTTT.